This is a list of T cell receptor beta chains from one sample in a study of read filtering for tumor transcriptome and immune sequencing. TCRdb processed the reads anew with MiXCR; each CDR3 protein has one entry. The repertoire includes over 80,000 distinct CDR3 sequences, 10% to 15% of them detected once, and about 15% sits in the top ten. Sequenced sample: a population of CD138-negative cells sorted from bone marrow. The receptors stem from a donor aged 40 or older with multiple myeloma. The CDR3 runs from the conserved cysteine through the conserved F or W. Each record gives: V gene, J gene, clone size, CDR3 protein. Rows may omit the clone size; those that give it use once, few, many or a size class.

TRBV9	TRBJ2-3	many	CASSYGPQSTDTQYF
TRBV7-2	TRBJ1-4	once	CASSSGVATNEKLFF
TRBV29-1	TRBJ2-7	medium-sized	CSFRDRGYGEQYF
TRBV5-1	TRBJ2-3	many	CASSLGGKDTQYF
TRBV5-1	TRBJ2-3	many	CASSLEPGSGARDTQYF
TRBV23-1	TRBJ1-5	few	CASMEGTRNQPQHF
TRBV7-8	TRBJ2-1	many	CASSFSIGGSYNEQFF
TRBV5-1	TRBJ2-1	many	CASSLRRGRWDEQFF
TRBV30	TRBJ2-1	many	CAWRTSGGNEQFF
TRBV5-1	TRBJ2-3	few	CASSLVAMSTDTQYF
TRBV7-3	TRBJ2-2	.	CTSSPPGKSNTGELFF
TRBV2	TRBJ1-1	many	CASTERQGSDTEAFF
TRBV9	TRBJ2-1	many	CASSVSGVSYNEQFF
TRBV29-1	TRBJ2-3	many	CSVERGTGSRDTQYF
TRBV5-1	TRBJ2-2	many	CASSVNGGIGELFF
TRBV5-5	TRBJ2-1	.	CASSFDSSFSNEQFF
TRBV28	TRBJ2-5	few	CASSSGEETQYF
TRBV19	TRBJ2-2	many	CASSPRRVSTGELFF
TRBV29-1	TRBJ2-2	many	CSVGTSGNTGELFF
TRBV7-9	TRBJ1-1	many	CASSGTLGDTEAFF
TRBV14	TRBJ2-1	many	CASSQDYGETRSYNEQFF
TRBV5-1	TRBJ2-7	many	CASSLDADAPTKQYF